This T cell receptor (beta chain) came from a study of shared clonotypes between healthy human individuals (dated by TCRdb to about 2020). Background on the whole study: A few men and a couple of women, aged 18 to 49 years, made up the cohort. For each donor, CD4 naive and CD4 memory were each run on three plates, CD8 naive on two plates, and CD8 memory on one plate. To estimate repertoire size and how much clonotypes are shared between individuals, the study performed deep sequencing of blood TCR repertoires from a few healthy adults. Different laboratories and diverse techniques were used to prepare libraries and sequence TCR repertoires, to increase sequencing depth and limit assay-specific biases. Each donor's leukapheresis produced roughly between about 0.9 and 9.5 billion PBMCs. The research as a whole found: Only blood was sampled, and tissue TCR repertoires likely differ from those in blood. The small number of donors limited the genetic and exposure-history diversity represented. Compared with non-shared clonotypes, clonotypes shared by all four sorted-subset donors had higher generation probabilities. When several donors were compared, the shared fraction of clonotypes was about 5.5% for naive CD4, roughly 3.4% for naive CD8, roughly 2.5% for memory CD4, and roughly 0.4% for memory CD8. Estimated clonotype richness was generally larger for naive than for memory subsets. Rarefaction of sorted-subset datasets indicated incomplete sequencing despite the large sequencing depth. Pairwise subsampling led to the expectation that sequencing depth would affect the degree of clonotype sharing among donors.

A note on this clone: What antigen it recognizes has not been identified. One base away there is no much larger clone; base qualities are not given.

Donors were healthy HIV-negative adults with no recently reported acute infections or vaccinations. Only Caucasian adults living in Nashville, Tennessee, USA were represented among the donors. CD4+ T cells were enriched through magnetic negative selection, after which naive cells were positively selected on CD45RA and the remaining negative fraction served as the memory subset. Blood was collected by leukapheresis, and PBMCs were isolated by Ficoll-Histopaque density gradient centrifugation and then cryopreserved in liquid nitrogen vapor phase. Analytical flow cytometry was used to check the purity and quantity of each magnetically sorted T cell population. Genomic DNA was isolated from every sorted fraction and measured by UV absorbance on a Nanodrop 2000c. TCR CDR3 regions were amplified from genomic DNA by multiplex PCR using the deep immunoSEQ assay. For each cell subset, the extracted genomic DNA was distributed evenly across all wells of several immunoSEQ 96-well plates, and each plate served as one replicate. For sorted subsets, 150 to 250 ng genomic DNA, equal to some 30,000 T cell genomes, was loaded into each replicate PCR. Purified libraries were measured with a Qubit 3.0 fluorometer, size-checked on a Bioanalyzer 2100, and measured again with the KAPA Library Quantification kit. Each immunoSEQ 96-well plate was sequenced on its own single-read 150-cycle Illumina NextSeq 550 flow cell. Per the source publication's procedure: Because only junctional sequences without quality scores were contained in the immunoSEQ output, filtering matching that applied to full-length reads could not be performed. Sequences were annotated with PyIR, a Python wrapper for IgBLAST v1.9, using IMGT germline references to assign V/J genes and CDR3. Reads were removed for weak V/J assignments (E-value above 1e-6), missing CDR3, stop codons, out-of-frame junctions, or ambiguous translated residues. V3J clonotypes were defined by identical inferred V gene, J gene, and CDR3 amino acid sequence. Percentage overlap between repertoires was computed as shared unique clonotypes divided by the size of the smaller repertoire. RTK rarefaction, the Chao1 estimator, and Recon v2.1 estimates of unobserved clonotypes were used to assess repertoire richness. Generation probabilities for all TCRbeta clonotypes obtained by the gDNA method from four donors were computed using OLGA. The immuneACCESS repertoire file appears here via TCRdb, limited to in-frame rearrangements. These files lack a portion of the clones; in checked studies, under half of the deficit traces to unresolved V genes, and the cause of the others is not known. That table supplies the V and J calls and clone size; D and trimming were determined from the DNA. The sample table holds about 1.5 million clones, of which 95% to 99% were seen once. The top ten constitute about 0.45% of the sample.

Including the terminal cysteine and phenylalanine, the CDR3 comprises 14 residues. The kept DNA is CDR3 alone, 42 bases in frame from the first base. CDR1 is given as SGDLS and CDR2 as YYNGEE, both from the germline V gene. V drops 1 base and J drops 6 bases, leaving 10 bases in between. Sequenced: naive CD4+ T cells sorted from blood. Taken with the paper, the label for cell subset or site translates to: CD45RA+ positively selected. The sequence was obtained from a man aged 25 to 40 in good health. This sequence uses TRBV9 and TRBJ2-2; TRBD2 is possibly the D segment (6 matching bases). CDR3 protein: CASSVLGSPGELFF. The nucleotides read TGTGCCAGCAGCGTACTCGGGAGTCCCGGGGAGCTGTTTTTT. This CDR3, with the reference TRBV9 and TRBJ2-2 proteins standing in past its ends, gives the full variable domain DSGVTQTPKHLITATGQRVTLRCSPRSGDLSVYWYQQSLDQGLQFLIQYYNGEERAKGNILERFSAQQFPDLHSELNLSSLELGDSALYFCASSVLGSPGELFFGEGSRLTVL.